This is a list of T cell receptor beta chains from one sample in a study of T-cell reconstitution after alpha-beta-depleted transplantation in children. TCRdb processed the PCR reads anew with MiXCR; each CDR3 protein has one entry. This table holds some 640,000 distinct CDR3 sequences, roughly 15% found once. Sequenced material: PBMCs from the stem cell graft donor, taken from the stem cell graft. The origin of the receptors is a human donor who donated a stem cell graft to a child with acute myeloid leukemia. Both conserved end residues are trimmed from each CDR3. A D gene is named only where the DNA matches it firmly.

d_call j_call v_call cdr3_aa
. TRBJ1-4 TRBV7-1 ASSSTGLLNEKLF
. TRBJ2-7 TRBV6-2/TRBV6-3 ASSYSGSFEQY
. TRBJ2-3 TRBV20-1 SAPEESGDPTDTQY
TRBD1 TRBJ2-3 TRBV12-5 ASGLVLRDRGTDTQY
TRBD1 TRBJ1-4 TRBV6-5 ASSYSGRGIEKLF
. TRBJ2-5 TRBV29-1 SVPGESLETQY
TRBD1 TRBJ2-2 TRBV20-1 SVPSAPGQGRWTGELF
. TRBJ2-7 TRBV6-5 ASSYSTRPVDYEQY
. TRBJ1-2 TRBV7-2 ASSPDSFYGYT
TRBD1 TRBJ2-5 TRBV5-1 ASSSWGQGKVETQY
. TRBJ2-7 TRBV27 ASSFSESYEQY
. TRBJ1-5 TRBV18 ASSPHRINQPQH
. TRBJ1-1 TRBV20-1 SARDVIAGYAEAF
. TRBJ1-5 TRBV21-1 ASTGGSHSNQPQH
. TRBJ2-7 TRBV7-2 ASSLSGPANEQY
. TRBJ2-1 TRBV27 ASSIYSHNEQF
. TRBJ1-1 TRBV5-1 ASSVGLTNTEAF
TRBD1 TRBJ2-5 TRBV5-1 ASSQGQGPQTQY
. TRBJ1-1 TRBV10-2 ASSPSVRANTEAF
. TRBJ2-5 TRBV10-3 AISESFLYTMRQETQY
. TRBJ1-2 TRBV12-3/TRBV12-4 ASRSRGGVGGYT
TRBD2 TRBJ2-1 TRBV3-1 ASSQAPLAGGLDNEQF
. TRBJ2-3 TRBV5-6 ASSPLRVSDTQY
TRBD2 TRBJ2-2 TRBV20-1 SALGLAGTTGELF
. TRBJ1-4 TRBV20-1 SARPMGGATNEKLF
TRBD1 TRBJ2-7 TRBV24-1 ATRRRPGQVYEQY
. TRBJ2-2 TRBV5-1 ASSPGFEGELF
. TRBJ2-3 TRBV20-1 SASESGALDTQY
. TRBJ2-5 TRBV6-5 ASSYRQYQETQY
. TRBJ1-3 TRBV4-1 ASAGNSGNTIY
. TRBJ1-5 TRBV20-1 SAIPGRGRNQPQH
TRBD1 TRBJ2-7 TRBV7-9 ASSHTGGGYEQY
TRBD2 TRBJ2-1 TRBV7-2 ASSVTSGGASEQF
TRBD1 TRBJ1-5 TRBV20-1 SARDMAGGQPQH
. TRBJ1-2 TRBV7-9 ASSLGEFYGYT
. TRBJ2-3 TRBV20-1 SAIQPTDTQY
. TRBJ1-3 TRBV6-5 ASSYLGQPGNTIY
. TRBJ1-1 TRBV20-1 SARVRETGTEAF
TRBD1 TRBJ1-2 TRBV18 ASSHGTGGSGYGYT
. TRBJ1-4 TRBV7-8 ASSITTGSNEKLF
TRBD2 TRBJ2-1 TRBV7-2 ASSSRAGGFNEQF